This TCR beta chain appears in the sequencing data of a study of T-cell reconstitution after alpha-beta-depleted transplantation in children (dated by TCRdb to about 2016). For the study in its entirety: Using TCR repertoire profiling, the study followed T-cell immune reconstitution in a quantitative way in children after TCRalphabeta/CD19-depleted allogeneic hematopoietic cell transplantation.

The library was produced with PCR. For sequencing, an Illumina HiSeq 2500 was employed. TCR library preparation used molecular barcoding, with unique molecular identifiers applied to normalize quantification of the TCRbeta repertoire. TCRdb reran the public reads through fastp at Q25 and MiXCR, keeping productive beta chains. Each CDR3 protein appears once, grouped with its most common genes and DNA. This sample is represented by 200,000 to 250,000 distinct CDR3 sequences; approximately 9.5% of them were singletons. Around 6.2% of the sample goes to the ten largest clones. About this clonotype: The antigen it recognizes is unknown. The sample holds no much larger clone one base away, and base qualities are not on file.

V loses 0 bases of germline sequence and J loses 10 bases, and the interval between the two ends is 13 bases. The germline V gene specifies SGHDT as CDR1 and YYEEEE as CDR2. The CDR3 spans 14 residues, from the cysteine through the phenylalanine. Of all the DNA, just the CDR3 is kept, 42 bases in frame from base 1. The sequences come from PBMCs from the stem cell graft donor, collected from the stem cell graft. This sequence uses TRBV5-6 and TRBJ1-4; no confident D gene assignment can be made. The receptor comes from a human donor who donated a stem cell graft to a child with acute lymphoblastic leukemia. CDR3 sequence: CASSLAARVGKLFF. The DNA is TGTGCCAGCAGCTTGGCCGCTAGGGTCGGAAAACTGTTTTTT.